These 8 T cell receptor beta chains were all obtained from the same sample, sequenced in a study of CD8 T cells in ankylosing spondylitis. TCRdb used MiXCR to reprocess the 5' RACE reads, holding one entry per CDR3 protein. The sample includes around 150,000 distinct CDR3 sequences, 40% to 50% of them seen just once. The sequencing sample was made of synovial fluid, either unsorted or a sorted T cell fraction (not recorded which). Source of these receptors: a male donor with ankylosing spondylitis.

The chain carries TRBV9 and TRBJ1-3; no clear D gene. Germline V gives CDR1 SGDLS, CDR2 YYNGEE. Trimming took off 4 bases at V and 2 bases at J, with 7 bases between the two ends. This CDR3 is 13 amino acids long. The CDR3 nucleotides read TGTGCCAGCAGCACCTATCCTGGAAACACCATATATTTT. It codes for CASSTYPGNTIYF. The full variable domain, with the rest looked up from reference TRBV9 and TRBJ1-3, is DSGVTQTPKHLITATGQRVTLRCSPRSGDLSVYWYQQSLDQGLQFLIQYYNGEERAKGNILERFSAQQFPDLHSELNLSSLELGDSALYFCASSTYPGNTIYFGEGSWLTVV.

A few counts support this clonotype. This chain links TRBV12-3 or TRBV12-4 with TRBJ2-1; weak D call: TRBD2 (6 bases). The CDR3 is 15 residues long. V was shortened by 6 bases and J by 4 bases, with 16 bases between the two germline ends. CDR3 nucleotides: TGTGCCAGCAGCCTCCCGCGGGAACTTTACAATGAGCAGTTCTTC. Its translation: CASSLPRELYNEQFF.

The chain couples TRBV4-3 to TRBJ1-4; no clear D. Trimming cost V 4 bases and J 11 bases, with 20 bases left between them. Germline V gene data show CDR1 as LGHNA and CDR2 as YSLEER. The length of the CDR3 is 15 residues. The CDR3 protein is CASSRLWGGFGKLFF. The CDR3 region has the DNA TGCGCCAGCAGCCGGTTATGGGGTGGGTTTGGGAAACTGTTTTTT.

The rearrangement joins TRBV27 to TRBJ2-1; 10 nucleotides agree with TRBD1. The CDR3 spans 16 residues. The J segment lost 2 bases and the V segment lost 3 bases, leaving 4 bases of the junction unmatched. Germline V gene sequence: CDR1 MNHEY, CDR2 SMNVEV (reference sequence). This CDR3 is CASSFTGTGAYNEQFF. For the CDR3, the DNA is TGTGCCAGCAGTTTCACCGGGACAGGGGCCTACAATGAGCAGTTCTTC.

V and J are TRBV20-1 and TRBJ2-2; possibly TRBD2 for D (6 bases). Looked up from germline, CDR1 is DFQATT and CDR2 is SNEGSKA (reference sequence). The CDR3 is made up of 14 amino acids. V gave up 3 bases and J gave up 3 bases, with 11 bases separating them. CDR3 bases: TGCAGTGCTAGGGGGGGTTGGTACACCGGGGAGCTGTTTTTT. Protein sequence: CSARGGWYTGELFF.

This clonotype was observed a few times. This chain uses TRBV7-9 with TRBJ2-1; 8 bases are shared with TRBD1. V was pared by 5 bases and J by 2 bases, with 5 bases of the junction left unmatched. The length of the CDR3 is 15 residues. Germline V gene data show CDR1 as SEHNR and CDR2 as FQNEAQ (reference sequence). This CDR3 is CASSRTGPAYNEQFF. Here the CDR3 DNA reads TGTGCCAGCAGCCGGACAGGGCCGGCCTACAATGAGCAGTTCTTC.

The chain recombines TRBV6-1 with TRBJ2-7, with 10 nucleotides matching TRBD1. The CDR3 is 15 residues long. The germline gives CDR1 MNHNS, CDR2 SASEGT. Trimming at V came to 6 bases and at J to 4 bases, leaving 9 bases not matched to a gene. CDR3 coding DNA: TGTGCCAGCAGCCTGTGGGACAGGGGCCGTTACGAGCAGTACTTC. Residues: CASSLWDRGRYEQYF.

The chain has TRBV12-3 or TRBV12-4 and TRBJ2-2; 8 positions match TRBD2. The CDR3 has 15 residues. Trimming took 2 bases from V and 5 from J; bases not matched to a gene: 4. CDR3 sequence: CASSLFGLATGELFF. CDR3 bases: TGTGCCAGCAGTTTATTCGGACTAGCAACCGGGGAGCTGTTTTTT.